The T cell receptor beta chain described here comes from a study of T cells in localized non-small cell lung cancer. Study-wide results and caveats: Paired adjacent lung recovered a median approximately 57 of the top 100 tumor clones.

In the case of this clone: Antigen: not known.

Data came from immunoSEQ multiplex PCR; TCRdb stores just in-frame clones and leaves some out. Among about 64,000 clones listed, roughly 76% were seen once. In germline, CDR1 is SGHTA, CDR2 FQGNSA. The CDR3 is made up of 15 amino acids. J lost 2 bases, V lost 2 bases, and 2 bases had no gene match. The TCR originated in a man between 40 and 75 years old with stage II lung adenocarcinoma. This chain connects TRBV7-2 to TRBJ2-1, with 8 bases lining up with TRBD1. The sequenced sample was PBMCs, obtained before any cancer treatment. CDR3 loop: CASSLQGAPYNEQFF. Here the CDR3 DNA reads TGTGCCAGCAGCTTACAGGGGGCCCCCTACAATGAGCAGTTCTTC.